The sequence of this T cell receptor (beta chain) was determined in a study of CD8+ T cells in alopecia areata. Study context: Patients in the treated group were given tofacitinib by mouth, 5 to 10 mg twice a day. Scalp area affected, as a percentage, set the severity score of treated patients. The study's findings and limits: Because one nonresponder was included, the link of baseline CD8+ expansion to response is considered uncertain. Tofacitinib delivered significant drops in scalp clonality and in expanded CD8+ clones among the top 100.

This clone was found many times. As yet, its antigen is unknown. RNA was extracted and reverse transcribed into cDNA as the sequencing template. Profiling relied on immunoSEQ multiplex PCR, and the TCRdb table lists in-frame clones only, not all of them. The table shows 150,000 to 250,000 clones, with more than 55% occurring only once. Treatment of the sample: oral pan-JAK inhibitor, 5-10 mg twice daily. Germline loops: CDR1 SGHDN, CDR2 FVKESK. V shed 8 bases and J shed 2 bases, with 13 bases lying between them. The CDR3 runs to 13 residues. This clonotype was sampled from a human donor with alopecia areata. The chain is built from TRBV14 and TRBJ2-7, with D maybe TRBD1 (6 bases). The sample here was CD4+ T cells sorted from blood, taken at week 4, from a patient treated with tofacitinib. CDR3 sequence (DNA): TGTGCCAGCGGCCGGGCAGGGGCCTACGAGCAGTACTTC. Residues: CASGRAGAYEQYF.